A selection of T cell receptor beta chains follows, all from one sample in a study of blood T cell repertoires in COVID-19. The data were produced by immunoSEQ multiplex PCR, yet TCRdb's version contains in-frame clones alone and is incomplete. The repertoire includes some 170,000 clones, approximately 90% of them detected once, and approximately 13% sits in the top ten. The sequencing sample was made of peripheral blood. The receptors were gathered from a woman in her 70s with COVID-19, enrolled during active disease. Both conserved end residues are part of each CDR3. The order of the fields is V gene, clone size, CDR3 protein. Size is omitted from some rows. Given values are once, few, many or a class for expanded clones.

V: TRBV20-1; size: NA; CDR3: CSASLYEKLFF
V: TRBV4-2; size: NA; CDR3: CASSPLASSWNEQFF
V: TRBV6-1; size: NA; CDR3: CASSETHSQETQYF
V: TRBV28; size: NA; CDR3: CASTGTGTATNEKLFF
V: TRBV15; size: NA; CDR3: CATSSVSNQPQHF
V: TRBV9; size: NA; CDR3: CASSPKQSPEENTEAFF
V: TRBV28; size: few; CDR3: CASIRRSSYNSPLHF
V: TRBV2; size: NA; CDR3: CASKEGPSGSYEQYF
V: TRBV5-1; size: NA; CDR3: CASSLGTVQETQYF
V: TRBV4-2; size: NA; CDR3: CASSQMGSRDKILRGYTF
V: TRBV7-8; size: NA; CDR3: CASSWTSGAYEQYF
V: TRBV5-1; size: NA; CDR3: CASSFFSGRATHYEQYF
V: TRBV30; size: NA; CDR3: CAWSVAGPGNTIYF
V: TRBV11-3; size: NA; CDR3: CASSLPMPEAFF
V: TRBV19; size: NA; CDR3: CATKTGFGDQPQHF
V: TRBV27; size: NA; CDR3: CASSRQGTGELFF
V: TRBV5-5; size: NA; CDR3: CASRVGGSLYEQYF
V: TRBV6-5; size: NA; CDR3: CASSYSALLNTEAFF
V: TRBV30; size: few; CDR3: CAWRPGGQGNSPLHF
V: TRBV6-5; size: NA; CDR3: CASIPGQGIGEQYF
V: TRBV3-1/TRBV3-2; size: NA; CDR3: CASSQDSRTSGRQYF
V: TRBV7-2; size: NA; CDR3: CASSLAAGGFGNEQFF
V: TRBV6-2/TRBV6-3; size: NA; CDR3: CASSHDRAGQNPRYEQYF
V: TRBV12-3/TRBV12-4; size: NA; CDR3: CASSVDRDQPQHF
V: TRBV5-6; size: NA; CDR3: CASSPKTSGSTDTQYF
V: TRBV2; size: NA; CDR3: CASSEGLAGAETQYF
V: TRBV19; size: NA; CDR3: CASRLGDRGFTEAFF
V: TRBV19; size: NA; CDR3: CASIDTGNTEAFF
V: TRBV11-1; size: NA; CDR3: CASSLTGAAKNIQYF
V: TRBV7-3; size: NA; CDR3: CASSLSGRAHNEQFF